This is a list of T cell receptor beta chains from one sample in a study of blood T cell repertoires in COVID-19. Assay: immunoSEQ multiplex PCR; the TCRdb copy retains only in-frame clones and omits some. The data contain roughly 150,000 clones, around 83% of them singletons. Sequencing input: peripheral blood. These receptors came from a woman in her sixties or seventies who had recovered from COVID-19. Each CDR3 is given with its conserved first and last residue. The D gene is left open where the match is weak. Size tells how often a clone was seen (once, few, many) or the class of an expanded clone, and some rows leave it out.

clone_size j_call v_call d_call cdr3_nt cdr3_aa
once TRBJ2-7 TRBV18 TRBD2 TGTGCCAGCTCACCCGGGACTAGCCCTCGGAACGAGCAGTACTTC CASSPGTSPRNEQYF
- TRBJ2-3 TRBV28 - TGTGCCAGCAGTTTTGGGCCAGATACGCAGTATTTT CASSFGPDTQYF
- TRBJ1-2 TRBV15 TRBD1 TGTGCCACCAGCAGAGATTTAGGGGGCAGGTTCCGCTATGGCTACACCTTC CATSRDLGGRFRYGYTF
- TRBJ1-5 TRBV5-1 TRBD1 TGCGCCAGCAGCTTGGAACAGGGGCAGCCCCAGCATTTT CASSLEQGQPQHF
- TRBJ1-5 TRBV6-6 TRBD1 TGTGCCAGCAGTCCCTACGGACAGGGGGCGCGTAATCAGCCCCAGCATTTT CASSPYGQGARNQPQHF
- TRBJ1-1 TRBV14 - TGTGCCAGCAGCCAAGATCACCAGGGCGGGGTGAACACTGAAGCTTTCTTT CASSQDHQGGVNTEAFF
- TRBJ1-5 TRBV6-5 TRBD1 TGTGCCAGCAGACGGGACAGGGATAGCAATCAGCCCCAGCATTTT CASRRDRDSNQPQHF
few TRBJ2-2 TRBV7-9 TRBD1 TGTGCCAGCAGCTTTCGACAGGGGAACACCGGGGAGCTGTTTTTT CASSFRQGNTGELFF
- TRBJ2-7 TRBV2 - TGTGCCAGCAGTGAACGTCGGGGGGCGGGCGAGCAGTACTTC CASSERRGAGEQYF
- TRBJ1-1 TRBV7-9 - TGTGCCAGCAGCTCCAACCCCGGGACACCGATTGGGACTGAAGCTTTCTTT CASSSNPGTPIGTEAFF
- TRBJ1-2 TRBV5-1 - TGCGCCAGCAGGAGCGGGCCTGATGGCTACACCTTC CASRSGPDGYTF
- TRBJ1-5 TRBV7-2 - TGTGCCAGCAGCCCAAGCCGGCCCAAAGGGGGCAATCAGCCCCAGCATTTT CASSPSRPKGGNQPQHF
many TRBJ1-3 TRBV19 TRBD1 TGTGCCAGTAGTATCCAGGGGGGTTACTCTGGAAACACCATATATTTT CASSIQGGYSGNTIYF
few TRBJ1-2 TRBV28 - TGTGCCAGCAGCCATAGGGGCCACCTCGGGCGAAAAGGGTATGGCTACACCTTC CASSHRGHLGRKGYGYTF
- TRBJ2-1 TRBV11-3 TRBD2 TGTGCCAGCAGCCCCCGGACTAGCGTCGGTGAGCAGTTCTTC CASSPRTSVGEQFF
- TRBJ2-3 TRBV5-1 TRBD1 TGCGCCAGCAGCCGGGACAGGGATACAGATACGCAGTATTTT CASSRDRDTDTQYF
once TRBJ2-5 TRBV5-1 TRBD2 TGCGCCAGCAGCTTGGCGGGACTAGCGGGAGGTGGGGAGACCCAGTACTTC CASSLAGLAGGGETQYF
- TRBJ1-2 TRBV3-1/TRBV3-2 - TGTGCCAGCAGCCCAGCCCAGGGCGGATATGGCTACACCTTC CASSPAQGGYGYTF
- TRBJ1-5 TRBV28 - TGTGCCAGCAGTTTCGGGGGAACCAATCAGCCCCAGCATTTT CASSFGGTNQPQHF
- TRBJ1-1 TRBV14 - TGTGCCAGCAGATTTGGGGGGACTGAAGCTTTCTTT CASRFGGTEAFF
- TRBJ2-5 TRBV7-2 - TGTGCCAGCAGCTTAGATCTAGTCCGAGAAGAGACCCAGTACTTC CASSLDLVREETQYF
- TRBJ1-2 TRBV19 - TGTGCCAGTAGTAGGCAGAACTATGGCTACACCTTC CASSRQNYGYTF
- TRBJ1-2 TRBV10-3 - TGTGCCATCAGTGACAGGGTCAAATATGGCTACACCTTC CAISDRVKYGYTF
few TRBJ1-1 TRBV29-1 - TGCAGCGGCCGTGGGGGGGACACTGAAGCTTTCTTT CSGRGGDTEAFF
- TRBJ2-3 TRBV28 - TGTGCCAGCAGGCAGGTGGCCCGCCTTAATACGCAGTATTTT CASRQVARLNTQYF
few TRBJ2-3 TRBV7-2 - TGTGCCAGCAGGCCCCTCAGGGGCACAGATACGCAGTATTTT CASRPLRGTDTQYF
- TRBJ1-6 TRBV18 - TGTGCCAGCTCACCTCATGCTGGGGAGGCCGAACGGGCCCACTTT CASSPHAGEAERAHF
- TRBJ2-7 TRBV5-5 TRBD1 TGTGCCAGCAGCTTGGAACTCCTCCAGGGGGCTTTTGTCGAGCAGTACTTC CASSLELLQGAFVEQYF
once TRBJ2-1 TRBV29-1 TRBD2 TGCAGCGTCCAGCGGGGCCCCTACAATGAGCAGTTCTTC CSVQRGPYNEQFF
- TRBJ2-1 TRBV7-6 - TGTGCCAGCAGCAATGTGAGTAGCGGAGAGCCGAATGAGCAGTTCTTC CASSNVSSGEPNEQFF
- TRBJ2-2 TRBV19 - TGTGCCAGTAGACTAGCGAGGGGGACCGGGGAGCTGTTTTTT CASRLARGTGELFF
- TRBJ1-1 TRBV18 - TGTGCCAGCTCACCACAAACGGGAGGGAAAGGCACTGAAGCTTTCTTT CASSPQTGGKGTEAFF
- TRBJ1-1 TRBV6-5 - TGTGCCAGCAGTAACTCGGAGATTATGAACACTGAAGCTTTCTTT CASSNSEIMNTEAFF
- TRBJ1-1 TRBV5-1 - TGCGCCAGCAGCTTGTGGGGGGATGAGGGGACTGAAGCTTTCTTT CASSLWGDEGTEAFF
- TRBJ2-5 TRBV10-3 - TGTGCCATCAGTGAGGAACCAGGGGCCCAGTACTTC CAISEEPGAQYF
- TRBJ2-7 TRBV28 - TGTGCCAGCAGGACTACCGCCGGGACAACCTACGAGCAGTACTTC CASRTTAGTTYEQYF
- TRBJ2-7 TRBV5-4 - TGTCCTCAGCAGTTGGGGCAGGGTGACTACGAGCAGTACTTC CPQQLGQGDYEQYF
- TRBJ1-3 TRBV2 TRBD1 TGTGCCAGCAGCCCTTGGACAGGGGGTATCGGGAAGTCTGGAAACACCATATATTTT CASSPWTGGIGKSGNTIYF
- TRBJ1-2 TRBV10-3 TRBD1 TGTGCCATCAGTGAGGAACAGGGGGGCTATGGCTACACCTTC CAISEEQGGYGYTF
- TRBJ2-5 TRBV9 TRBD2 TGTGCCAGCAGCCCAGGAGGGCTAGCGGTGGGGACCCAGTACTTC CASSPGGLAVGTQYF
- TRBJ1-5 TRBV19 - TGTGCCAGTACCACCCTTAGTGCCGGGAGTCAGCCCCAGCATTTT CASTTLSAGSQPQHF